This note documents a single T cell receptor (beta chain) sequence. Its target is not known. Sequenced material consisted of expressed TCRB transcripts (all of the isolated RNA was reverse transcribed). The method was immunoSEQ multiplex PCR; TCRdb's version includes in-frame clones alone and lacks a portion of them. The sample holds 100,000 to 150,000 clones, around 10% seen once. The record originates from a study of beta chain features in type 1 diabetes. Overall study results and limits: Type 1 diabetes patients had moderately but significantly shorter TCRB CDR3s in all four CD4+ subsets. Researchers caution that PCR might favor shorter templates, equally among patients and controls.

The CDR3 totals 17 residues. Germline values: CDR1 LNHDA, CDR2 SQIVND (reference sequence). V lost 2 bases to trimming and J lost 1 base; unmatched junction nucleotides: 8. Purity above 95% was achieved in all sorted populations. The receptor's source is a man aged 30 to 45 with type 1 diabetes. Sequenced: central memory CD4+ T cells from blood. V usage is TRBV19 and J usage is TRBJ2-1, with 7 bases aligning to TRBD1. The CDR3 region is CASSIRKQGMSYNEQFF. The CDR3 nucleotides are TGTGCCAGTAGTATACGCAAACAGGGGATGTCCTACAATGAGCAGTTCTTC.